This passage covers 27 T cell receptor beta chains from one sample sequenced in a study of CD8+ T cells in alopecia areata. Sequencing relied on a cDNA template that was reverse transcribed from extracted RNA. Sequencing used immunoSEQ multiplex PCR; TCRdb keeps in-frame clones, though not all of them. The data hold about 110,000 clones, with approximately 59% observed a single time. The sequenced sample consisted of CD8+ T cells sorted from blood. Every receptor here comes from a human donor in good health.

V gene TRBV4-3 combines with J gene TRBJ1-2, with D possibly being TRBD1 (5 bases). Germline CDR1 LGHNA, CDR2 YSLEER. The CDR3 covers 15 residues. The germline V and J ends were trimmed by 1 base and 2 bases, with 11 bases remaining between them. The CDR3 is CASSQGAGRNYGYTF. CDR3 DNA sequence: TGCGCCAGCAGCCAAGGGGCAGGGAGAAACTATGGCTACACCTTC.

This clone occurred a few times. This rearrangement joins TRBV4-1 to TRBJ2-2; D remains unclear. From germline, CDR1 is MGHRA and CDR2 YSYEKL. V lost 0 bases and J lost 0, with 11 bases in between. The CDR3 totals 17 residues. This CDR3 reads CASSQDPASANTGELFF. For the CDR3, the DNA is TGCGCCAGCAGCCAAGATCCTGCCAGCGCGAACACCGGGGAGCTGTTTTTT.

This clone was seen a few times. The chain carries TRBV7-2 and TRBJ2-5; D remains ambiguous. The CDR3 is made up of 14 amino acids. Germline V gene data show CDR1 as SGHTA and CDR2 as FQGNSA. The V end lost 2 bases, the J end lost 2 bases, and 9 bases lay between the germline ends. CDR3 sequence: CASSLFRLQETQYF. In DNA, the CDR3 is TGTGCCAGCAGCTTATTTCGGCTTCAAGAGACCCAGTACTTC.

This clone occurred once. The CDR3 protein is CASSETSLYEQYF. The CDR3 DNA follows: TGTGCCAGCAGTGAGACTAGTTTATACGAGCAGTACTTC. This sequence joins TRBV2 and TRBJ2-7; a weak D match, TRBD2 (6 bases). The V end was cut by 3 bases, the J end by 4 bases, with 10 bases between. The CDR3 loop spans 13 amino acids. Germline V CDR1 and CDR2: SNHLY, FYNNEI.

The chain joins TRBV6-1 to TRBJ2-1; 9 nucleotides match TRBD2. After removal of 3 bases from V and 4 bases from J, the junction contained 7 bases not matched to a gene. The germline V gene encodes CDR1 MNHNS and CDR2 SASEGT. The CDR3 has 16 amino acids. The CDR3, as DNA: TGTGCCAGCAGTGACCAAGCGGGGGGTAATTACAATGAGCAGTTCTTC. Protein sequence: CASSDQAGGNYNEQFF.

This chain joins TRBV5-1 and TRBJ2-7; 8 bases fit TRBD1. V lost 4 bases and J lost 5; bases outside the gene matches: 2. Looked up from germline, CDR1 is SGHRS and CDR2 is YFSETQ. CDR3 length: 12 residues. CDR3 sequence: CASSPTGDEQYF. CDR3 coding DNA: TGCGCCAGCAGCCCGACAGGGGACGAGCAGTACTTC.

The V gene is TRBV14, the J gene TRBJ2-6; unclear D gene. Deletions cut 0 bases from V and 3 bases from J, with 9 bases between. This CDR3 is 16 amino acids long. Germline CDR1 SGHDN, CDR2 FVKESK. The CDR3 DNA follows: TGTGCCAGCAGCCAAGACTGGGTCTTTGGGGCCAACGTCCTGACTTTC. Its translation: CASSQDWVFGANVLTF.

The rearrangement links TRBV29-1 to TRBJ1-3; D is uncertain. This CDR3 spans 13 amino acids. V was trimmed by 4 bases and J by 5 bases, leaving 12 bases between them. Germline values: CDR1 SQVTM, CDR2 ANQGSEA. CDR3 protein: CSVVTEVRNTIYF. CDR3 coding DNA: TGCAGCGTTGTCACCGAGGTGCGAAACACCATATATTTT.

This clone was found a few times. This chain connects TRBV7-9 to TRBJ2-1; no clear D gene. V lost 4 bases and J lost 6, with 10 bases in between. This CDR3 is 13 amino acids long. CDR1 SEHNR and CDR2 FQNEAQ come from the germline V gene (reference sequence). CDR3 in DNA: TGTGCCAGCAGCTCCGACACGTTCAATGAGCAGTTCTTC. This encodes CASSSDTFNEQFF.

This chain uses TRBV9 with TRBJ2-5; 8 nucleotides match TRBD2. The CDR3 spans 14 residues. Germline V gene data show CDR1 as SGDLS and CDR2 as YYNGEE. The V and J ends lost 2 bases and 2 bases, in that order; junction bases with no gene match: 2. CDR3: CASSVAGGQETQYF. Written as DNA, the CDR3 is TGTGCCAGCAGCGTTGCGGGGGGACAAGAGACCCAGTACTTC. Based on the CDR3 plus reference TRBV9 and TRBJ2-5, the full variable domain is DSGVTQTPKHLITATGQRVTLRCSPRSGDLSVYWYQQSLDQGLQFLIQYYNGEERAKGNILERFSAQQFPDLHSELNLSSLELGDSALYFCASSVAGGQETQYFGPGTRLLVL.

This chain joins TRBV7-8 and TRBJ2-7, with D unclear. V was clipped by 6 bases and J by 0 bases, with 12 bases between them. Germline assignment: CDR1 SGHVS and CDR2 FQNEAQ. CDR3 length equals 14 residues. The CDR3 nucleotides are TGTGCCAGCAGTCTACAGTCTGCCTCCTACGAGCAGTACTTC. Translated, it gives CASSLQSASYEQYF. Using reference TRBV7-8 and TRBJ2-7 for the parts outside the CDR3, the full variable domain is GAGVSQSPRYKVAKRGQDVALRCDPISGHVSLFWYQQALGQGPEFLTYFQNEAQLDKSGLPSDRFFAERPEGSVSTLKIQRTQQEDSAVYLCASSLQSASYEQYFGPGTRLTVT.

In this sample, this clone turned up a few times. The genes are TRBV23-1 and TRBJ2-1, with D perhaps TRBD2 (6 bases). TRBV23-1 is labeled an ORF, and its function is uncertain. The V end was cut by 4 bases, the J end by 0 bases, with 7 bases between. This CDR3 is built from 14 residues. The CDR3 protein is CASSLGGSYNEQFF. As DNA, the CDR3 is TGCGCCAGCAGTCTCGGGGGCTCCTACAATGAGCAGTTCTTC.

The chain joins TRBV27 to TRBJ2-1; D is uncertain. The CDR3 totals 14 residues. In germline, CDR1 is MNHEY, CDR2 SMNVEV (reference sequence). The V end lost 3 bases, the J end lost 6 bases, and 12 bases lay between the germline ends. The CDR3 DNA sequence: TGTGCCAGCAGTTTGGACGAAGCGTTCAATGAGCAGTTCTTC. Its protein is CASSLDEAFNEQFF.

V is TRBV19 and J is TRBJ1-2; TRBD1 aligns across 10 bases. CDR3 length equals 15 residues. Trimming at V came to 7 bases and at J to 2 bases, leaving 7 bases not matched to a gene. Germline V gene data show CDR1 as LNHDA and CDR2 as SQIVND (reference sequence). The CDR3 loop is CASTWSDRGNYGYTF. CDR3 DNA sequence: TGTGCCAGTACTTGGTCGGACAGGGGGAACTATGGCTACACCTTC.

The chain joins TRBV13 to TRBJ2-5; TRBD2 matches 9 bases. With V trimmed by 1 base and J by 5 bases, 8 bases remained unmatched. The CDR3 consists of 16 residues. Germline V gene lookup returns CDR1 PRHDT and CDR2 FYEKMQ (reference sequence). Written as DNA, the CDR3 is TGTGCCAGCAGCTTAGCTAGCGGGGTGCGAGGGGAGACCCAGTACTTC. As protein: CASSLASGVRGETQYF.

V usage is TRBV29-1 and J usage is TRBJ2-5; tentatively, D is TRBD1 (5 bases). CDR3 length equals 13 residues. Trimming pared 4 bases from V and 3 bases from J, leaving 12 bases between. From germline, CDR1 is SQVTM and CDR2 ANQGSEA. CDR3 sequence reads: CSVVQGKKETQYF. The CDR3 DNA sequence: TGCAGCGTTGTTCAGGGTAAAAAAGAGACCCAGTACTTC.

This clone was detected a few times. The CDR3 nucleotides read TGTGCCAGCAGTCCTAGTGGGGGTTACGCCAAAAACATTCAGTACTTC. Its translation is CASSPSGGYAKNIQYF. This chain connects TRBV5-6 to TRBJ2-4; either TRBD1 or TRBD2 may supply D (5 bases each). The CDR3 runs to 16 residues. V shed 5 bases and J shed 1 base, with 16 bases lying between them. Germline-derived CDR1 and CDR2 are SGHDT and YYEEEE.

The J gene is TRBJ2-7, the V gene TRBV5-6; 8 bases agree with TRBD1. Germline V CDR1 and CDR2: SGHDT, YYEEEE. The CDR3 extends over 13 amino acids. The J segment lost 3 bases and the V segment lost 3 bases, leaving 2 bases of the junction unmatched. The CDR3 is CASSSGTGYEQYF. CDR3 nucleotide sequence: TGTGCCAGCAGCTCGGGGACAGGCTACGAGCAGTACTTC.

This clone was seen more than once but under ten times. This chain links TRBV29-1 with TRBJ1-1; TRBD1 is a possible D gene (6 bases). V was clipped by 4 bases and J by 4 bases, with 10 bases between them. This CDR3 has 12 residues. In germline, CDR1 is SQVTM, CDR2 ANQGSEA. CDR3 amino acids: CSVGGGGTEAFF. The CDR3 nucleotides read TGCAGCGTTGGAGGGGGAGGCACTGAAGCTTTCTTT. The full variable domain, rest sourced from reference TRBV29-1 and TRBJ1-1, is SAVISQKPSRDICQRGTSLTIQCQVDSQVTMMFWYRQQPGQSLTLIATANQGSEATYESGFVIDKFPISRPNLTFSTLTVSNMSPEDSSIYLCSVGGGGTEAFFGQGTRLTVV.

This clone has just a few counts. The rearrangement uses TRBV6-5 and TRBJ2-7; the D gene is possibly TRBD1 (6 bases). The CDR3 is 14 residues long. The germline V gene has CDR1 MNHEY and CDR2 SVGAGI. Deletions cut 5 bases from V and 3 bases from J, with 14 bases between. The CDR3 is CASSIQGIGYEQYF. CDR3 DNA sequence: TGTGCCAGCAGTATCCAGGGGATCGGCTACGAGCAGTACTTC.

The chain uses TRBV13 and TRBJ2-7; 11 bases line up with TRBD2. From germline, CDR1 is PRHDT and CDR2 FYEKMQ (reference sequence). J was trimmed by 1 base and V by 5 bases; bases with no gene match: 4. The CDR3 consists of 15 residues. CDR3 in DNA: TGTGCCAGCAGCGCTAGCGGGGGGCCGTCCTACGAGCAGTACTTC. Encoded protein: CASSASGGPSYEQYF.

This clone was found a few times. V usage is TRBV29-1 and J usage is TRBJ2-7; D possibly corresponds to TRBD1 (5 bases). V lost 6 bases, J lost 6 bases, and 18 bases lay in between. The length of the CDR3 is 13 residues. Germline assignment: CDR1 SQVTM and CDR2 ANQGSEA. DNA for the CDR3: TGCAGCGTGGGGAAGGGGAAGACGGTCGAGCAGTACTTC. It encodes CSVGKGKTVEQYF.

The genes are TRBV5-1 and TRBJ1-1; the D is unclear. Germline values: CDR1 SGHRS, CDR2 YFSETQ. This CDR3 is 13 amino acids long. Trimming took 1 base from V and 5 from J, leaving 9 bases between them. For the CDR3, the DNA is TGCGCCAGCAGCTTGCGGGTTGGTACTGAAGCTTTCTTT. Protein sequence: CASSLRVGTEAFF.

V and J are TRBV27 and TRBJ1-6; maybe TRBD1 (5 bases). The germline V gene encodes CDR1 MNHEY and CDR2 SMNVEV (reference sequence). V lost 5 bases and J 10 bases, leaving 18 bases between the germline ends. CDR3 length: 15 amino acids. This CDR3 is CASSLAGGLGSPLHF. CDR3 nucleotides: TGTGCCAGCAGTCTAGCTGGGGGTCTTGGGTCACCCCTCCACTTT.

The chain couples TRBV5-6 to TRBJ1-4; TRBD1 might be the D (5 bases). The CDR3 covers 16 residues. Trimming took off 4 bases at V and 0 bases at J, with 13 bases between the two ends. Germline V lookup: CDR1 SGHDT, CDR2 YYEEEE. CDR3 region: CASSLGGAATNEKLFF. As DNA, the CDR3 is TGTGCCAGCAGCCTGGGAGGGGCGGCAACTAATGAAAAACTGTTTTTT.

This clone has a single count. CDR3 sequence reads: CASSVAGGLSYEQYF. CDR3 DNA: TGTGCCAGCAGCGTAGCGGGGGGCCTCTCCTACGAGCAGTACTTC. The chain links TRBV9 to TRBJ2-7, with TRBD2 as a possible D gene (7 bases). CDR1 and CDR2 from the germline V gene are SGDLS and YYNGEE. The ends were cut back, 0 bases at V and 0 bases at J, with 10 bases in the middle. The CDR3 consists of 15 residues. Using reference TRBV9 and TRBJ2-7 for the parts outside the CDR3, the full variable domain is DSGVTQTPKHLITATGQRVTLRCSPRSGDLSVYWYQQSLDQGLQFLIQYYNGEERAKGNILERFSAQQFPDLHSELNLSSLELGDSALYFCASSVAGGLSYEQYFGPGTRLTVT.

The J gene is TRBJ2-7, the V gene TRBV29-1, with a tentative D call TRBD1 (6 bases). CDR3 length equals 14 residues. CDR1 and CDR2 from the germline V gene are SQVTM and ANQGSEA. Trimming left V 5 bases short and J 4 bases short, with 18 bases between. This CDR3 is CSVSGTRSVYEQYF. The DNA for the CDR3 is TGCAGCGTTTCCGGGACACGGAGTGTTTACGAGCAGTACTTC.